Sequencing of this T cell receptor beta chain was carried out in a study of CD4 T cells in relation to SARS-CoV-2 and coronaviruses. Whole-study context: ViraFEST: approximately nine-day antigen culture of PBMCs, then TCR beta CDR3 sequencing. No peptide or an HIV-1 Nef peptide pool served as negative control.

CD4+ T cells from unexposed donors were obtained before the COVID-19 pandemic (2011-2018). After 10 to 11 days of culture, CD4+ T cells were isolated. As cell numbers allowed, unexposed-donor CD4+ T cells faced SARS-CoV-2 S/N and four cold-coronavirus spikes. Sequencing was performed with immunoSEQ multiplex PCR; in TCRdb, only in-frame clones are kept and a portion is missing. Of some 26,000 clones in the sample, 74% were seen once. This CDR3 region has 15 residues. V was shortened by 0 bases and J by 4 bases, with 12 bases between the two germline ends. Germline values: CDR1 LGHNA, CDR2 YSLEER. With respect to this clone: Antigen: not known.

The rearrangement links TRBV4-3 to TRBJ1-1; D remains ambiguous. This sequence originates from a human donor in good health. Sequencing input: CD4+ T cells from PBMCs, cultured in vitro. CDR3 sequence: CASSQDLNKFTEAFF. Written as DNA, the CDR3 is TGCGCCAGCAGCCAAGATCTTAACAAATTCACTGAAGCTTTCTTT.